The 28 T cell receptor beta chains below all came from one sample that was sequenced in a study of CD8 T cells in Susac syndrome. RNA, at about 0.45 to 1 ug, was reverse transcribed with random hexamers. TCRdb ran MiXCR on the immunoSEQ multiplex PCR reads and lists one entry per CDR3 protein. The table lists around 230,000 distinct CDR3 sequences, around 96% of them singletons. What was sequenced was CD4+ T cells from PBMCs. All receptors derive from a human donor with multiple sclerosis.

The chain couples TRBV29-1 to TRBJ2-1, with D hard to call. The CDR3 has 15 residues. CDR1 is SQVTM and CDR2 is ANQGSEA in the germline V gene. Trimming stripped 3 bases from V and 0 bases from J, with 12 bases between. The CDR3 protein is CSVESPLGSYNEQFF. CDR3 coding DNA: TGCAGCGTTGAGTCGCCGCTGGGCTCCTACAATGAGCAGTTCTTC.

This chain uses TRBV29-1 with TRBJ2-3, with TRBD1 as a possible D gene (6 bases). The germline CDR1 and CDR2 sequences are SQVTM and ANQGSEA. The CDR3 spans 13 residues. Trimming stripped 7 bases from V and 0 bases from J, with 11 bases between. The CDR3, as DNA: TGCAGCGCTAGACAGGATAGCACAGATACGCAGTATTTT. It translates to CSARQDSTDTQYF.

The chain employs TRBV20-1 and TRBJ2-7; 8 positions match TRBD2. J gave up 1 base and V 3 bases, and 5 bases lay outside the gene matches. Germline-derived CDR1 and CDR2 are DFQATT and SNEGSKA (reference sequence). CDR3 size: 14 residues. The CDR3 spells CSASGRARSYEQYF. Here the CDR3 DNA reads TGCAGTGCTAGCGGGAGGGCCAGGTCCTACGAGCAGTACTTC.

The table lists this clonotype with a count of one. The chain uses TRBV9 and TRBJ2-5; 13 bases match TRBD2. The CDR3 is 16 residues long. Trimming cost V 3 bases and J 8 bases; bases outside gene matches: 10. From germline, CDR1 is SGDLS and CDR2 YYNGEE. The CDR3 DNA reads as TGTGCCAGCAGCGCCGGACTAGCGGGGGACAAGATTACCCAGTACTTC. It codes for CASSAGLAGDKITQYF.

V and J are TRBV20-1 and TRBJ1-2; unclear D gene. CDR3 length: 11 residues. Germline V gene data show CDR1 as DFQATT and CDR2 as SNEGSKA (reference sequence). V shed 0 bases and J shed 13 bases, with 12 bases lying between them. The CDR3 region is CSARDPGAATF. The CDR3 bases are TGCAGTGCTAGAGATCCAGGCGCGGCCACCTTC.

In DNA, the CDR3 is TGTGCCAGTAGTGTCGGGACAGGCTTCCAAGAGACCCAGTACTTC. This translates into CASSVGTGFQETQYF. This chain uses TRBV19 with TRBJ2-5, with 8 bases that match TRBD1. With 5 bases clipped from V and 1 base from J, the junction kept 6 bases outside the gene matches. The germline V gene has CDR1 LNHDA and CDR2 SQIVND (reference sequence). The length of the CDR3 is 15 residues.

The chain links TRBV15 to TRBJ2-6, with unresolved D. The CDR3 totals 15 residues. Germline-derived CDR1 and CDR2 are LNHNV and YYDKDF (reference sequence). Trimming removed 0 bases from V and 1 base from J, with 4 bases in between. The CDR3 DNA sequence: TGTGCCACCAGCAGAGAGGTTTCTGGGGCCAACGTCCTGACTTTC. This codes for CATSREVSGANVLTF.

This rearrangement joins TRBV18 to TRBJ2-7; 7 positions match TRBD1. The ends lost 6 bases at V and 4 bases at J; junction bases unmatched: 9. The CDR3 spans 14 residues. Germline V gene data show CDR1 as KGHSH and CDR2 as LQKENI. As DNA, the CDR3 is TGTGCCAGCTCTGTTACCGGGACAGCATACGAGCAGTACTTC. It specifies CASSVTGTAYEQYF.

This chain connects TRBV4-1 to TRBJ2-5; D is unresolved. The CDR3 extends over 15 amino acids. Germline V CDR1 and CDR2: MGHRA, YSYEKL. V was shortened by 5 bases and J by 2 bases, with 15 bases between the two germline ends. The CDR3 sequence is CASSWSGEPQETQYF. The CDR3 region has the DNA TGCGCCAGCAGCTGGTCTGGGGAACCACAAGAGACCCAGTACTTC.

The chain joins TRBV7-8 to TRBJ2-5, with TRBD1 matching 9 bases. The CDR3 runs to 15 residues. Germline assignment: CDR1 SGHVS and CDR2 FQNEAQ. The V segment lost 3 bases and the J segment 2 bases; nucleotides outside the gene matches: 4. CDR3 region: CASSFRTGAQETQYF. The CDR3 DNA sequence: TGTGCCAGCAGCTTTAGGACAGGGGCGCAAGAGACCCAGTACTTC.

J is TRBJ2-4 and V is TRBV5-4; possibly TRBD1 for D (6 bases). This CDR3 spans 13 amino acids. CDR1 SGHNT and CDR2 YYREEE come from the germline V gene (reference sequence). Trimming took 2 bases from V and 6 from J, leaving 9 bases between them. The CDR3 spells CASSLTGSNIQYF. The CDR3 DNA is TGTGCCAGCAGCTTAACAGGGTCAAACATTCAGTACTTC.

The rearrangement uses TRBV20-1 and TRBJ2-7; D might be TRBD2 (6 bases). V was shortened by 1 base and J by 2 bases, with 12 bases between the two germline ends. The V gene's germline CDR1 is DFQATT and CDR2 SNEGSKA (reference sequence). The CDR3 runs 14 residues. The CDR3 DNA reads TGCAGTGCTAGAGCGGGAGAGCAACCCTACGAGCAGTACTTC. Translation gives CSARAGEQPYEQYF.

This chain links TRBV20-1 with TRBJ2-1; the match to TRBD2 covers 11 bases. Trimming took 3 bases from V and 5 from J; bases not matched to a gene: 6. The germline CDR1 and CDR2 sequences are DFQATT and SNEGSKA (reference sequence). This CDR3 is built from 15 residues. Here the CDR3 DNA reads TGCAGTGCTAGTCTACTAGCGGGAGTCGACAATGAGCAGTTCTTC. Residues: CSASLLAGVDNEQFF.

This clonotype showed up just once. The V call is TRBV29-1, the J call TRBJ1-2; tentatively, D is TRBD1 (5 bases). V was cut by 1 base and J by 7 bases, with 16 bases left in between. The germline V gene has CDR1 SQVTM and CDR2 ANQGSEA. The CDR3 is 14 residues long. For the CDR3, the DNA is TGCAGCGTTGAAGGATGGAGGGGCGGACCTGGCTACACCTTC. Protein sequence: CSVEGWRGGPGYTF.

The chain links TRBV3-1 to TRBJ2-1; D not certain. Trimming took off 1 base at V and 7 bases at J, with 5 bases between the two ends. The V gene's germline CDR1 is LGHDT and CDR2 YNNKEL (reference sequence). There are 12 residues in the CDR3. The CDR3 DNA reads TGTGCCAGCAGCCAAGTTGCGAATGAGCAGTTCTTC. It encodes CASSQVANEQFF.

In its sample, this clonotype was seen once. The chain links TRBV28 to TRBJ2-7; a weak D match, TRBD1 (5 bases). V shed 4 bases and J shed 4 bases, with 11 bases lying between them. This CDR3 is 13 amino acids long. CDR1 is MDHEN and CDR2 is SYDVKM in the germline V gene. Here the CDR3 DNA reads TGTGCCAGCAGTTACAGGACCCAATACGAGCAGTACTTC. As protein: CASSYRTQYEQYF.

V usage is TRBV3-1 and J usage is TRBJ1-2, with a possible D match to TRBD1 (5 bases). V lost 3 bases and J 9 bases, leaving 14 bases between the germline ends. The CDR3 runs to 13 residues. CDR1 is LGHDT and CDR2 is YNNKEL in the germline V gene (reference sequence). CDR3 bases: TGTGCCAGCAGCCACCCAGGGTTAGCCAGCTACACCTTC. Protein product: CASSHPGLASYTF. Based on the CDR3 plus reference TRBV3-1 and TRBJ1-2, the full variable domain is DTAVSQTPKYLVTQMGNDKSIKCEQNLGHDTMYWYKQDSKKFLKIMFSYNNKELIINETVPNRFSPKSPDKAHLNLHINSLELGDSAVYFCASSHPGLASYTFGSGTRLTVV.

The chain has TRBV3-1 and TRBJ2-4, with TRBD2 identical over 7 bases. Germline lookup yields CDR1 LGHDT and CDR2 YNNKEL (reference sequence). The CDR3 runs to 17 residues. Trimming removed 0 bases from V and 4 bases from J; junction bases left unmatched: 9. The CDR3 loop reads CASSQDSAGKRKNIQYF. CDR3 bases: TGTGCCAGCAGCCAAGATTCAGCGGGGAAAAGAAAAAACATTCAGTACTTC.

V and J are TRBV30 and TRBJ1-2, with D hard to call. The V end was cut by 0 bases, the J end by 4 bases, with 9 bases between. The germline CDR1 and CDR2 sequences are GTSNPN and SVGIG (reference sequence). The CDR3 extends over 13 amino acids. The CDR3 protein is CAWSVAGSYGYTF. DNA of the CDR3: TGTGCCTGGAGTGTAGCAGGATCCTATGGCTACACCTTC.

The gene calls are TRBV20-1 and TRBJ2-1; 8 nucleotides line up with TRBD1. With 4 bases clipped from V and 9 bases from J, the junction kept 8 bases outside the gene matches. CDR3 length: 13 amino acids. The germline V gene encodes CDR1 DFQATT and CDR2 SNEGSKA (reference sequence). The chain's CDR3 is CSAKRQGLGEQFF. The CDR3 coding sequence is TGCAGTGCTAAGCGACAGGGGTTAGGTGAGCAGTTCTTC.

CDR3 in amino acids: CASSSLAGSSYEQYF. As DNA, the CDR3 is TGTGCCAGCAGTTCCCTAGCGGGCAGCTCCTACGAGCAGTACTTC. This sequence joins TRBV27 and TRBJ2-7, with 8 bases that match TRBD2. Per the germline V gene, CDR1 is MNHEY and CDR2 is SMNVEV (reference sequence). This CDR3 is built from 15 residues. J lost 0 bases, V lost 4 bases, and 5 bases had no gene match.

This chain connects TRBV19 to TRBJ1-2; no clear D gene. The CDR3 covers 13 residues. V was shortened by 6 bases and J by 3 bases, with 11 bases between the two germline ends. CDR1 and CDR2 from the germline V gene are LNHDA and SQIVND (reference sequence). The DNA of the CDR3 is TGTGCCAGTAGCCATGGACCAGACTATGGCTACACCTTC. This gives the protein CASSHGPDYGYTF.

The chain is built from TRBV23-1 and TRBJ2-3, with D uncertain. TRBV23-1 is flagged as an ORF with uncertain function. V was shortened by 6 bases and J by 2 bases, with 12 bases between the two germline ends. The CDR3 contains 14 residues. CDR3 sequence reads: CASRGPYPTDTQYF. In DNA, the CDR3 is TGCGCCAGCAGGGGTCCCTATCCCACAGATACGCAGTATTTT.

The chain carries TRBV18 and TRBJ2-2, with D perhaps matching TRBD1 (6 bases). Germline V lookup: CDR1 KGHSH, CDR2 LQKENI. There are 16 residues in the CDR3. V was pared by 0 bases and J by 1 base, with 9 bases between. The CDR3 sequence: CASSPPQGWNTGELFF. Written as DNA, the CDR3 is TGTGCCAGCTCACCACCCCAGGGGTGGAACACCGGGGAGCTGTTTTTT.

The gene calls are TRBV14 and TRBJ2-1; D not resolved. Per germline, CDR1 SGHDN and CDR2 FVKESK. Trimming shortened V by 5 bases and J by 7 bases, and 18 bases separated the two germline ends. The CDR3 covers 15 residues. This chain's CDR3 is CASSYRVFASNEQFF. CDR3 DNA: TGTGCCAGCAGCTACCGGGTGTTCGCGAGTAATGAGCAGTTCTTC.

The V and J genes are TRBV3-1 and TRBJ1-2, with TRBD1 identical over 8 bases. The germline CDR1 and CDR2 sequences are LGHDT and YNNKEL (reference sequence). The CDR3 runs to 16 residues. The ends lost 4 bases at V and 3 bases at J; junction bases unmatched: 10. The CDR3 bases are TGTGCCAGCAGCCCTGGACAGGGAGGATTTGACTATGGCTACACCTTC. The encoded protein is CASSPGQGGFDYGYTF.

The J gene is TRBJ1-1, the V gene TRBV5-1; unclear D gene. CDR1 is SGHRS, CDR2 YFSETQ, per germline. V lost 0 bases to trimming and J lost 6 bases, with 6 bases between them. The CDR3 extends over 12 amino acids. DNA for the CDR3: TGCGCCAGCAGCTTGGGGTTCGCTGAAGCTTTCTTT. Its protein product is CASSLGFAEAFF.

This chain uses TRBV20-1 with TRBJ2-5; unclear D gene. The CDR3 consists of 12 residues. Looked up from germline, CDR1 is DFQATT and CDR2 is SNEGSKA (reference sequence). V was pared by 3 bases and J by 5 bases, with 10 bases between. CDR3 loop: CSASRVGETQYF. DNA for the CDR3: TGCAGTGCTAGCCGAGTCGGGGAGACCCAGTACTTC.